What follows describes a single T cell receptor (beta chain). This sample is part of a study of blood T cell repertoires in COVID-19. Study-level background: Material from acute and convalescent COVID-19 was sourced from the United States, Italy and Spain. T cells, B-cell-depleted T cells, or PBMCs supplied cDNA or gDNA.

Germline CDR1 and CDR2: MDHEN and SYDVKM. The trim removed 2 bases at V and 2 bases at J, leaving 6 bases unmatched. The CDR3 runs 16 residues. Measured with immunoSEQ multiplex PCR; TCRdb has only the in-frame clones, and not every one. The profile covers around 140,000 clones, with roughly 90% appearing a single time and around 1.9% taken by the ten largest. This chain connects TRBV28 to TRBJ2-3; 8 nucleotides agree with TRBD1. Sequencing was carried out using peripheral blood. This TCR was recovered from a man in his 70s with acute or convalescent COVID-19. The CDR3 nucleotides read TGTGCCAGCAGTTTAACCCAGGGGGCGAACACAGATACGCAGTATTTT. It encodes CASSLTQGANTDTQYF. The full variable domain, with the rest looked up from reference TRBV28 and TRBJ2-3, is DVKVTQSSRYLVKRTGEKVFLECVQDMDHENMFWYRQDPGLGLRLIYFSYDVKMKEKGDIPEGYSVSREKKERFSLILESASTNQTSMYLCASSLTQGANTDTQYFGPGTRLTVL.